This TCR beta chain was retrieved from a study of blood T cell repertoires in COVID-19. Study-level information: Samples taken during acute and convalescent COVID-19 were collected in the United States, Italy and Spain.

As handled by the study authors: Estimates of nucleated cell counts were drawn from the amplification of reference gene primers. Method: immunoSEQ multiplex PCR; TCRdb's copy keeps in-frame clones and lacks some. V, J and clone size are those of that table, while D and trimming were read from the DNA. The repertoire consists of 200,000 to 250,000 clones, with 82% occurring once and the leading ten covering about 5%. Germline V gene lookup returns CDR1 KGHDR and CDR2 SFDVKD. The CDR3 runs to 16 residues. The V gene end was trimmed by 1 base and the J gene end by 4 bases; junction bases not matched to a gene: 4. Patients of the Seattle cohort, enrolled during active infection, were followed longitudinally.

J is TRBJ2-2 and V is TRBV24-1; 8 bases align to TRBD1. The sample taken for sequencing was peripheral blood. This clonotype was sampled from a woman in her sixties or seventies with COVID-19, enrolled during active disease. CDR3 DNA sequence: TGTGCCACCAGTGATTTCGACAGGGGTGGCACCGGGGAGCTGTTTTTT. As protein: CATSDFDRGGTGELFF.